This TCR beta chain was documented in a study of regulatory T cells in long-lasting Graves disease. Regarding the study as a whole: TRBV28, TRBJ1-2 and TRBJ2-5 emerged as the favored segments in persistent disease. The TCR repertoire of persistent Graves' patients was less diverse than that of newly diagnosed ones. Possibly, too few samples lowered accuracy.

V was trimmed by 5 bases and J by 7 bases, leaving 12 bases between them. The CDR3 runs to 12 residues. Germline V gives CDR1 DFQATT, CDR2 SNEGSKA (reference sequence). Regarding this clonotype: No antigen is known for it.

Noted time point: persistent/refractory GD, antithyroid drugs over 5 years with positive TRAb. Generation of the TCR library employed RNA extracted from PBMCs. Diagnosing Graves' disease relied on the American Thyroid Association guidelines. CDR3 regions were amplified by Arm-PCR using iRepertoire HTBI primers to build TCR beta libraries. TCRdb processed the multiplex PCR reads anew with MiXCR; each CDR3 protein has one entry. The data contain under 350,000 distinct CDR3 sequences, around 23% of them singletons. The chain uses TRBV20-1 and TRBJ2-1; D not resolved. This TCR was recovered from a female donor with Graves disease. The sample was peripheral blood mononuclear cells (PBMCs), taken when the disease was refractory, from a patient treated with antithyroid drugs. The CDR3 DNA sequence: TGCAGTGCTCCTCAATGGGGAAATGAGCAGTTCTTC. Translated, it gives CSAPQWGNEQFF.